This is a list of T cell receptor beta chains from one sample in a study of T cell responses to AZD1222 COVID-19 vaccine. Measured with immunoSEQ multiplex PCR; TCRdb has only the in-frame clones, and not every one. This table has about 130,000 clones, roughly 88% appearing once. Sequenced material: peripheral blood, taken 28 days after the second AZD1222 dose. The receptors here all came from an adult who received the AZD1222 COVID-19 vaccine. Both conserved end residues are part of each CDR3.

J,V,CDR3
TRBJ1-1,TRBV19,CASSGIGRTGGETEAFF
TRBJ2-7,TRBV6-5,CASRGTAVSYEQYF
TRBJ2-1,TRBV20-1,CSASGTDEQFF
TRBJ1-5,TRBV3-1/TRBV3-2,CASSQDDSTNQPQHF
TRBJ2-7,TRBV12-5,CASGRQDEQYF
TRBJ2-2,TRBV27,CASSPRTLNTGELFF
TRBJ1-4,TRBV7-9,CASSFRGSNEKLFF
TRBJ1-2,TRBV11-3,CASSPSGGSLNYGYTF
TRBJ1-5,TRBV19,CASSIPAFQPQHF
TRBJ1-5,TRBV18,CASSPGQVGDQPQHF
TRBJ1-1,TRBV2,CASSEALDRWTEAFF
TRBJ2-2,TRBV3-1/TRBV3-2,CASSLRGGPTGELFF
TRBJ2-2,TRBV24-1,CATSDLQAGNTGELFF
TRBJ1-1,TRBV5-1,CASSLRDRNTEAFF
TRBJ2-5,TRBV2,CASTSHNGAETQYF
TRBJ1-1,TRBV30,CAWTVGGATEAFF
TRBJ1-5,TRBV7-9,CASSLTGEGDQPQHF
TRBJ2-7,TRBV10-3,CAISESRLDKEYF
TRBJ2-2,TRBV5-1,CASSLFTGQGPNTGELFF
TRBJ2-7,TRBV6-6,CASSSGRQGAGNEQYF
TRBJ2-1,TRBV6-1,CASSDALDGKQFF
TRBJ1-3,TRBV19,CASSGRDRGSGNTIYF
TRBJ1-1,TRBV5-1,CASSSGAWGTEAFF
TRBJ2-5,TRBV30,CAWSVLQPRGMETQYF
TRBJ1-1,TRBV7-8,CASSFQVVNTEAFF
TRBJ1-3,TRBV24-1,CATSDARGSGNTIYF
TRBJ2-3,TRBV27,CASSLGLTDTQYF
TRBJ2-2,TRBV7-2,CASSSRLGLDTGELFF
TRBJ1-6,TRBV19,CASSRTGENSPLHF
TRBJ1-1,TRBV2,CASSEGQGNAFF
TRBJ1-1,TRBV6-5,CASTRAGRIDTETFF
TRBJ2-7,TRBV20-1,CSASDTIQQYF
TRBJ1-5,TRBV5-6,CASSTQGSDNQPQHF
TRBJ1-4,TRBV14,CASSRAGTNEKLFF
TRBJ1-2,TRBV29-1,CSAVRGQESYGYTF
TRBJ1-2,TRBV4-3,CASSQGQGSNYGYTF
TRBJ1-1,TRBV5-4,CASSSQGWNTEAFF
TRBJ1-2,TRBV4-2,CASSQGDSNYGYTF
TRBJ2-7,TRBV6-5,CASSYANRGHEQYF
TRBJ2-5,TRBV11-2,CASSSPGTAGRETQYF
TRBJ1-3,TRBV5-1,CASSLQGGSGNTIYF
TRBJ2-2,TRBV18,CASSPSQGTTNTGELFF
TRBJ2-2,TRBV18,CASSTGQGNTGELFF
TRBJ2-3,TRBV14,CASSQVLASGFPDTQYF
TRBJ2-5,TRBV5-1,CASSPWTSGSRETQYF
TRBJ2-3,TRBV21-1,CARAGTPYGDTQYF
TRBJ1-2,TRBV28,CASRLDRVGGYTF